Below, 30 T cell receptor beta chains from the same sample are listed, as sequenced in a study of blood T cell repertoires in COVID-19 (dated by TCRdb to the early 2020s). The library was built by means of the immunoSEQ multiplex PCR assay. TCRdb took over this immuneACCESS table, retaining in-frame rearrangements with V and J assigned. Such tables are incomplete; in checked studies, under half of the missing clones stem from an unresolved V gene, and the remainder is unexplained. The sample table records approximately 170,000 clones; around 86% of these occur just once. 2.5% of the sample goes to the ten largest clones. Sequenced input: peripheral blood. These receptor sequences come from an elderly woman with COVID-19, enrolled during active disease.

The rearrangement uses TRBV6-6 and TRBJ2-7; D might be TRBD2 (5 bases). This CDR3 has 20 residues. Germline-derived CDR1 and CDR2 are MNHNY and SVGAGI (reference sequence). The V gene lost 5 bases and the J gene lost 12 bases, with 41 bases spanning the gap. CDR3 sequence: CASSPQYGSEDPPPVSLRYF. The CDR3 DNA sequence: TGTGCCAGCAGTCCACAATATGGGAGCGAGGACCCCCCTCCTGTAAGCCTGAGGTACTTC.

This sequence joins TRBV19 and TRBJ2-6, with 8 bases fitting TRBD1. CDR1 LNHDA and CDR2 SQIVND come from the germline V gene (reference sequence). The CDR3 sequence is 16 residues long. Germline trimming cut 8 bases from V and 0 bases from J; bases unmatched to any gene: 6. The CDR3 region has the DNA TGTGCCAGTGGTGACAGGGGAAGCTCTGGGGCCAACGTCCTGACTTTC. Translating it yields CASGDRGSSGANVLTF.

CDR3 region: CASSRFWSEDQPQHF. The DNA of the CDR3 is TGTGCCAGCAGCCGCTTCTGGAGCGAGGATCAGCCCCAGCATTTT. This chain links TRBV5-5 with TRBJ1-5, with D unclear. Per germline, CDR1 SGHKS and CDR2 YYEKEE (reference sequence). The CDR3 contains 15 residues. The V end was cut by 4 bases, the J end by 5 bases, with 16 bases between.

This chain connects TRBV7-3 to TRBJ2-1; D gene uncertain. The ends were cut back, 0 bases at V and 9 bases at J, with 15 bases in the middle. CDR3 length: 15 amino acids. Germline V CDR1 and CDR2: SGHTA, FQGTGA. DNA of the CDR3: TGTGCCAGCAGCTTAACTGGATCGGAGCGAGGTGAGCAGTTCTTC. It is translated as CASSLTGSERGEQFF.

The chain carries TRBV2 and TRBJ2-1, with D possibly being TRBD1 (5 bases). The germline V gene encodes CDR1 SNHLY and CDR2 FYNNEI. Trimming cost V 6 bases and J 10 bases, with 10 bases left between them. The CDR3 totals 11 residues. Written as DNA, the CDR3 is TGTGCCAGCAGCGTAAGGACAGAGCAGTTCTTC. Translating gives CASSVRTEQFF.

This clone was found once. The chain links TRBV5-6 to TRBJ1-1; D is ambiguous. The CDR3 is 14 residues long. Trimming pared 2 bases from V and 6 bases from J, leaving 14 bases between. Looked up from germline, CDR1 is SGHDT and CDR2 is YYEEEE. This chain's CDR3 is CASSLRIMGAEAFF. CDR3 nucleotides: TGTGCCAGCAGCTTACGGATCATGGGCGCTGAAGCTTTCTTT.

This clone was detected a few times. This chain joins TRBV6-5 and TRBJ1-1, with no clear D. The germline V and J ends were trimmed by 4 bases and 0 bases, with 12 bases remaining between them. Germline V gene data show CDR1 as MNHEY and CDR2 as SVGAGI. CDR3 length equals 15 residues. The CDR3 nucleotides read TGTGCCAGCAGTTCTCCGACGGGAATGAACACTGAAGCTTTCTTT. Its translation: CASSSPTGMNTEAFF.

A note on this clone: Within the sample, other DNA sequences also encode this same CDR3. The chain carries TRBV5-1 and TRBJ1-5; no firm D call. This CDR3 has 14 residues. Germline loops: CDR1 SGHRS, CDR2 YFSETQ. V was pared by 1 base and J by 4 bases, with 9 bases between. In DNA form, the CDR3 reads TGCGCCAGCAGCTTGAGCGGCGGAAATCAGCCCCAGCATTTT. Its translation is CASSLSGGNQPQHF.

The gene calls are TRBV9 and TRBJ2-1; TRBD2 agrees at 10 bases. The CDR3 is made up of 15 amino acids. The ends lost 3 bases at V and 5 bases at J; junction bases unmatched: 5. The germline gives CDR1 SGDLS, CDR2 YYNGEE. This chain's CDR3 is CASSATSGKDNEQFF. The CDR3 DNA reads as TGTGCCAGCAGCGCCACTAGCGGGAAAGACAATGAGCAGTTCTTC.

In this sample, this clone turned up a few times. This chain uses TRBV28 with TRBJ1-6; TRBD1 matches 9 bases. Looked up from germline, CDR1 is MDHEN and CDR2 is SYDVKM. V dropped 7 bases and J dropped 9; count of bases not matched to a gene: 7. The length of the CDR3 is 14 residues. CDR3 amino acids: CASNQRDRASPLHF. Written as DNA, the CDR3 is TGTGCCAGCAACCAACGGGACAGGGCTTCACCCCTCCACTTT.

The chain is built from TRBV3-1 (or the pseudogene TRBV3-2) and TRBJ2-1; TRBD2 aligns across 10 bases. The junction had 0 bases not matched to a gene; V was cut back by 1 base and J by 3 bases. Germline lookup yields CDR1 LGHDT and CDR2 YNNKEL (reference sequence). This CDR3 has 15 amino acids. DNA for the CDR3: TGTGCCAGCAGCCAAGGACTAGCGGGCTACAATGAGCAGTTCTTC. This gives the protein CASSQGLAGYNEQFF.

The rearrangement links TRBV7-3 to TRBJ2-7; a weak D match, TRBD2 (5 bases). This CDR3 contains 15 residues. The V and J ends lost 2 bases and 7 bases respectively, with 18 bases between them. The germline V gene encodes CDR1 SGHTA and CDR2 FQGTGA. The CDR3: CASSLPGFLPFEQYF. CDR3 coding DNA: TGTGCCAGCAGCTTACCGGGGTTCCTACCTTTTGAGCAGTACTTC.

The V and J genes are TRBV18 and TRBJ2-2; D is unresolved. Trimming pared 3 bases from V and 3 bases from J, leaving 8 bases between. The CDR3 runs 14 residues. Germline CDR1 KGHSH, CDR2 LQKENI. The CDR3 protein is CASSPISDTGELFF. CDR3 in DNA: TGTGCCAGCTCACCGATCTCGGACACCGGGGAGCTGTTTTTT.

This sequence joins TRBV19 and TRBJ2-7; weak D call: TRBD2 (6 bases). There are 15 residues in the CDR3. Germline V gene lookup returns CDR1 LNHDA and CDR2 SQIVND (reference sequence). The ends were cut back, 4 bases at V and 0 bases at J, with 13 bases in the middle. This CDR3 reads CASSRDTSSSYEQYF. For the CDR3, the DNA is TGTGCCAGTAGTAGGGATACTAGCAGCTCCTACGAGCAGTACTTC.

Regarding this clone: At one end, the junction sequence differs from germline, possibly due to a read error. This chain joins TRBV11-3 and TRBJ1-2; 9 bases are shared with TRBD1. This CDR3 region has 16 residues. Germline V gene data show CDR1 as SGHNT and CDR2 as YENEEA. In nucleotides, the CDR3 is TGTGCCAGTAGCTACGATTCTGGGGACAGGGATTATGGCTACACCTTC. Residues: CASSYDSGDRDYGYTF.

The chain's CDR3 is CASSQDFDSYQPQHF. The CDR3 DNA reads TGCGCCAGCAGCCAAGATTTCGACAGTTATCAGCCCCAGCATTTT. This chain links TRBV4-3 with TRBJ1-5, with a weak D call TRBD1 (5 bases). The CDR3 covers 15 residues. V was shortened by 0 bases and J by 5 bases, with 11 bases between the two germline ends. Germline lookup yields CDR1 LGHNA and CDR2 YSLEER.

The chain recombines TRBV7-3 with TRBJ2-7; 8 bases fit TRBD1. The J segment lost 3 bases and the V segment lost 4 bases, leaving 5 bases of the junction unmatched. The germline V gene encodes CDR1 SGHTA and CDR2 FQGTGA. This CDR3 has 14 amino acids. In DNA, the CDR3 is TGTGCCAGCAGCTGGGCCGGACAGGGCTACGAGCAGTACTTC. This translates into CASSWAGQGYEQYF.

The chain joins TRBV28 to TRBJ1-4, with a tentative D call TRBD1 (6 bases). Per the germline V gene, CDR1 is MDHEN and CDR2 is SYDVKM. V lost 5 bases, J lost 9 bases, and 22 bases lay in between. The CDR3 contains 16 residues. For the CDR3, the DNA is TGTGCCAGCAGTCTACGAACAGGGAGTAGTTCGCAAAAACTGTTTTTT. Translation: CASSLRTGSSSQKLFF.

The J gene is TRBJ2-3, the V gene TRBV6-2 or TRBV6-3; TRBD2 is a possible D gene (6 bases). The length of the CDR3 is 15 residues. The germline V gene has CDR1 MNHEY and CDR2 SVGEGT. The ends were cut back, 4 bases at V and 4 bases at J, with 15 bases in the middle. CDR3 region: CASSFLGGQPDTQYF. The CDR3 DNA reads TGTGCCAGCAGTTTCCTGGGAGGCCAGCCAGATACGCAGTATTTT.

In DNA form, the CDR3 reads TGTGCCACCCGGACAGGATACGAAAAACTGTTTTTT. This encodes CATRTGYEKLFF. The chain uses TRBV28 and TRBJ1-4, with TRBD1 matching over 7 bases. The germline V gene encodes CDR1 MDHEN and CDR2 SYDVKM. J lost 8 bases, V lost 10 bases, and 7 bases had no gene match. The CDR3 spans 12 residues.

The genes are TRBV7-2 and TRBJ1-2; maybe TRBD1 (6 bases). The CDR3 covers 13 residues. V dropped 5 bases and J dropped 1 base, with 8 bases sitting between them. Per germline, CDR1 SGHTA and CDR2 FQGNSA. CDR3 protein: CASSPQGNYGYTF. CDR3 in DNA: TGTGCCAGCAGCCCACAGGGTAACTATGGCTACACCTTC. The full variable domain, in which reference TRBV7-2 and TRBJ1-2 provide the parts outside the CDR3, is GAGVSQSPSNKVTEKGKDVELRCDPISGHTALYWYRQSLGQGLEFLIYFQGNSAPDKSGLPSDRFSAERTGGSVSTLTIQRTQQEDSAVYLCASSPQGNYGYTFGSGTRLTVV.

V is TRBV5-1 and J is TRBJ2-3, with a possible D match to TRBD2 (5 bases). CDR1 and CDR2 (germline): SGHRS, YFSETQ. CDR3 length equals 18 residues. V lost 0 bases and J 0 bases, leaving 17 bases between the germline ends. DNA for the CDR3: TGCGCCAGCAGCTTGGCCGGAGGCCAAGGCGGGAGCACAGATACGCAGTATTTT. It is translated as CASSLAGGQGGSTDTQYF.

CDR3 bases: TGTGCCATCAGTGTTGGAGTTCCCTCCCTATACAATGAGCAGTTCTTC. Its protein product is CAISVGVPSLYNEQFF. The gene calls are TRBV10-3 and TRBJ2-1; no clear D. The CDR3 consists of 16 residues. The ends were cut back, 4 bases at V and 4 bases at J, with 17 bases in the middle. CDR1 is ENHRY and CDR2 is SYGVKD in the germline V gene.

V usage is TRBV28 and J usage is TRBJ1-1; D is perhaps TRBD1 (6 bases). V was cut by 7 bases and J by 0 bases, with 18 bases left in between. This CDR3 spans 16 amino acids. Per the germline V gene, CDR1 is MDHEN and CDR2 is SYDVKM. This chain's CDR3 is CASKGSTGTMNTEAFF. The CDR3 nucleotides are TGTGCCAGCAAAGGCTCCACCGGGACAATGAACACTGAAGCTTTCTTT.

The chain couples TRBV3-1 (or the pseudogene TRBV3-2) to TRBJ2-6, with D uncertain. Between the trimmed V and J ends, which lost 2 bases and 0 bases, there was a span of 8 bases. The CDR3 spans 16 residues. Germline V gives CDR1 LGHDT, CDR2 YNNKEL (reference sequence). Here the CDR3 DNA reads TGTGCCAGCAGCCAACCCATTAGCTCTGGGGCCAACGTCCTGACTTTC. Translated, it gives CASSQPISSGANVLTF.

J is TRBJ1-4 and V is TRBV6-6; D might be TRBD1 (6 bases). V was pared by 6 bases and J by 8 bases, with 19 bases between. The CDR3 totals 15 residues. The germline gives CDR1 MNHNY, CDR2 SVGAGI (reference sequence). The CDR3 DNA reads TGTGCCAGCAGAGAACAGGGTTTGGGTGGCGAAAAACTGTTTTTT. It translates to CASREQGLGGEKLFF.

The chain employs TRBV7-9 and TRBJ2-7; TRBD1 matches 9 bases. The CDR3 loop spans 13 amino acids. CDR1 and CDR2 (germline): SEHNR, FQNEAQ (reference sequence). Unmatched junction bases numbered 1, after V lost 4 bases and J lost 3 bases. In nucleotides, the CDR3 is TGTGCCAGCAGCTCGGACAGGGGCTACGAGCAGTACTTC. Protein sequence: CASSSDRGYEQYF.

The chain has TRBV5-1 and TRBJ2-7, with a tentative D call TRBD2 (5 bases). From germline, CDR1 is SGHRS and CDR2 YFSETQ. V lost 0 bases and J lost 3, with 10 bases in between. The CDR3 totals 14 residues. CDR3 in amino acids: CASSLATGSYEQYF. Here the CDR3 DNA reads TGCGCCAGCAGCTTGGCCACGGGGAGCTACGAGCAGTACTTC. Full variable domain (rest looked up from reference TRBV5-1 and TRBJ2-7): KAGVTQTPRYLIKTRGQQVTLSCSPISGHRSVSWYQQTPGQGLQFLFEYFSETQRNKGNFPGRFSGRQFSNSRSEMNVSTLELGDSALYLCASSLATGSYEQYFGPGTRLTVT.

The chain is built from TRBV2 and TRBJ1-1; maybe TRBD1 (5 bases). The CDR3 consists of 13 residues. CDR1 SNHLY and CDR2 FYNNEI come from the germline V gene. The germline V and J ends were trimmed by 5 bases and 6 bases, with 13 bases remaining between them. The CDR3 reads CASSSQGISEAFF. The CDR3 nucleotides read TGTGCCAGCAGTTCTCAGGGTATCTCTGAAGCTTTCTTT.

The CDR3 is CASRVENNQPQHF. The CDR3 DNA is TGTGCCAGCAGAGTCGAGAATAATCAGCCCCAGCATTTT. The chain joins TRBV28 to TRBJ1-5; D gene unclear. Germline V gives CDR1 MDHEN, CDR2 SYDVKM. The CDR3 length is 13 residues. The V gene lost 6 bases and the J gene lost 4 bases, with 10 bases spanning the gap.